This T cell receptor (beta chain) was identified in a study of CXCR3-negative and CXCR3-positive naive CD8 T cells. A CD45RO-CCR7+CD27+CD95- phenotype identified naive CD8+ T cells. Concerning this clonotype: The antigen remains unidentified.

The libraries of TRB cDNA were constructed through 5' RACE using UMI labels. TCRdb reanalyzed the 5' RACE reads and collapses them to one entry per CDR3 protein, without DNA. The sample has about 66,000 distinct CDR3 sequences. The CDR3 covers 18 residues. Germline assignment: CDR1 LGHDT and CDR2 YNNKEL (reference sequence). Findings of the study overall: Naive subsets had comparable surface CD5; TCR strength was inferred from TRB CDR3 properties. Memory cells showed distinct TRBV-TRBJ patterns, while the two naive subsets matched. CXCR3-positive naive cells carried more hydrophobic TRB CDR3s than CXCR3-negative naive cells did.

The V and J genes are TRBV3-1 and TRBJ1-1; TCRdb reports TRBD1, a call that lacks DNA to check it against. The sequence was obtained from a human donor in good health. Some clones in this sample may be carry-over from other donors' samples. Source material: naive CXCR3- CD8+ T cells from blood. The subset here: CD45RO-CCR7+CD27+CD95- naive CD8+ T cells lacking CXCR3 (TNR3-). CDR3 residues: CASSRTGTTLLMNTEAFF.